The entry below describes one T cell receptor beta chain. Sample treatment: randomized to nivolumab then ipilimumab (arm A) or the reverse (arm B). Patients had received no earlier DNA-damaging chemotherapy. The data originate from a study of sequential checkpoint blockade in melanoma. The overall study: Patients were randomized 1:1 to nivolumab-then-ipilimumab or ipilimumab-then-nivolumab first-line. Each arm's sequence ended with maintenance nivolumab.

Sequenced by immunoSEQ multiplex PCR; TCRdb stores in-frame clones only, minus some. The repertoire holds 34,000 or so clones, with approximately 82% as singletons. The germline gives CDR1 SNHLY, CDR2 FYNNEI. The CDR3 has 15 residues. V gave up 9 bases and J gave up 3 bases; unmatched junction bases: 13. This chain joins TRBV2 and TRBJ2-7, with 8 bases aligning to TRBD1. Sequences were derived from CD8+ T cells sorted from blood (inferred from file names), sampled from a patient given nivolumab and ipilimumab in sequence. The origin of this receptor is a human donor with melanoma. The CDR3 DNA follows: TGTGCCAGGACCAATTTCAGGGGGCGCTTCTACGAGCAGTACTTC. Translation gives CARTNFRGRFYEQYF.